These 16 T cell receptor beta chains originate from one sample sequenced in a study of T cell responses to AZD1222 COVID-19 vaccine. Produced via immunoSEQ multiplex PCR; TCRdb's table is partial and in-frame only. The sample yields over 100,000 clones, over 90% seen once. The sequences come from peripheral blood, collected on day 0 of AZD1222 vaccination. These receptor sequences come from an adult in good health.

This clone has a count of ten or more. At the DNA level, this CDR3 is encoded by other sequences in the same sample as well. Here the CDR3 DNA reads TGCGCCAGCAGCCAAGAAACTAGCGGAGGCTACGAGCAGTACTTC. Protein product: CASSQETSGGYEQYF. This chain connects TRBV4-3 to TRBJ2-7, with TRBD2 matching over 8 bases. The ends lost 0 bases at V and 3 bases at J; junction bases unmatched: 4. This CDR3 comprises 15 residues. Per the germline V gene, CDR1 is LGHNA and CDR2 is YSLEER.

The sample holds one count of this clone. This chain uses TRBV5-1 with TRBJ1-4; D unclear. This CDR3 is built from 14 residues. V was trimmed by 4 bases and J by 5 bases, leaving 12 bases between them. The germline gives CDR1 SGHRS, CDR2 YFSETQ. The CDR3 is CASSQGRENEKLFF. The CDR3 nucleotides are TGCGCCAGCAGCCAAGGACGCGAGAATGAAAAACTGTTTTTT.

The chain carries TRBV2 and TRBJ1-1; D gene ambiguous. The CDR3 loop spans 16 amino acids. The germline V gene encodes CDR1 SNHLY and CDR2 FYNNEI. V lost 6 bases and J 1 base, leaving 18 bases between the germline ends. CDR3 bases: TGTGCCAGCAGAAGAAGGGCGTCCACACCGAACACTGAAGCTTTCTTT. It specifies CASRRRASTPNTEAFF.

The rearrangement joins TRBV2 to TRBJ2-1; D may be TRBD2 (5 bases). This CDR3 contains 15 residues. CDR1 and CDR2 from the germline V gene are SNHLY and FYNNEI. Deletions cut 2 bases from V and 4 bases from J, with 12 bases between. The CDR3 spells CASSELADIYNEQFF. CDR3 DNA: TGTGCCAGCAGTGAACTAGCAGATATATACAATGAGCAGTTCTTC.

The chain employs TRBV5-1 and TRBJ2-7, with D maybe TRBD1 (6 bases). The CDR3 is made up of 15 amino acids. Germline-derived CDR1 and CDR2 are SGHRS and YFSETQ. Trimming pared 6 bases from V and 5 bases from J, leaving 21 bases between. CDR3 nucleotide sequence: TGCGCCAGCACCAACCAGGCCAGGGGAGACGACGAGCAGTACTTC. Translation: CASTNQARGDDEQYF. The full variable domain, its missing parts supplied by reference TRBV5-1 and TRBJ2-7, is KAGVTQTPRYLIKTRGQQVTLSCSPISGHRSVSWYQQTPGQGLQFLFEYFSETQRNKGNFPGRFSGRQFSNSRSEMNVSTLELGDSALYLCASTNQARGDDEQYFGPGTRLTVT.

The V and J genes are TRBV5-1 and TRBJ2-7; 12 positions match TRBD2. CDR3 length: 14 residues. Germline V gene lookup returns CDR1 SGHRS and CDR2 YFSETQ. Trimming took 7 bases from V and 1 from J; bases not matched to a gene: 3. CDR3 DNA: TGCGCCAGCGCACTAGCGGGAGGTTCCTACGAGCAGTACTTC. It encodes CASALAGGSYEQYF.

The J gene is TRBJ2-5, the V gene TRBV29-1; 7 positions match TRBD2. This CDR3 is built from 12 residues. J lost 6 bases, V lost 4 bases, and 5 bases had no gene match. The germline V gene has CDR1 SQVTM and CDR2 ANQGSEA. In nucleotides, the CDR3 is TGCAGCGTTGGGAGCGGGGCGAAGACCCAGTACTTC. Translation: CSVGSGAKTQYF.

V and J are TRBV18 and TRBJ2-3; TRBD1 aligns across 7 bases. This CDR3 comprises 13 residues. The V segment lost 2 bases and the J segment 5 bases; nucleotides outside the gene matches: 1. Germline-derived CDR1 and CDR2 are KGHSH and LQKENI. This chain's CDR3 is CASSPGTEDTQYF. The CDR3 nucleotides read TGTGCCAGCTCACCAGGGACAGAAGATACGCAGTATTTT.

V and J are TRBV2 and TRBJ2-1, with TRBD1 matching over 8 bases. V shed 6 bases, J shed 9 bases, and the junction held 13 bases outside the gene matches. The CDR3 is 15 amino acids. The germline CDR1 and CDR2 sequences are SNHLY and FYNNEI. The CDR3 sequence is CASSPRQGPLGEQFF. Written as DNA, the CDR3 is TGTGCCAGCAGCCCCAGACAGGGGCCTTTGGGTGAGCAGTTCTTC.

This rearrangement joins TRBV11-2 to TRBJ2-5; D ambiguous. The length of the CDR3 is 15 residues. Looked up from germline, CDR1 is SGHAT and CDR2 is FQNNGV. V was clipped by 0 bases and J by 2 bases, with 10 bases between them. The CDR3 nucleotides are TGTGCCAGCAGCTTAGATTTAAGACTGCAAGAGACCCAGTACTTC. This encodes CASSLDLRLQETQYF.

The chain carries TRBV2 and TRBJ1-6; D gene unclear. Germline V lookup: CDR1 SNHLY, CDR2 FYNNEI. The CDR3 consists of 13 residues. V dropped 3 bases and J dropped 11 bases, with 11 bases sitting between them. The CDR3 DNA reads TGTGCCAGCAGTGATATGCGGCAGCCACCCCTCCACTTT. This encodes CASSDMRQPPLHF.

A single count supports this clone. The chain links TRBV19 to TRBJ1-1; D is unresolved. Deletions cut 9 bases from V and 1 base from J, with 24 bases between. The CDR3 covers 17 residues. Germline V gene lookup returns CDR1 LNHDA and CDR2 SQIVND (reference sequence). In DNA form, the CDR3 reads TGTGCCAGCGCGCGACGAAACCTCGCCTTACCGAACACTGAAGCTTTCTTT. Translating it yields CASARRNLALPNTEAFF.

CDR3: CASSRLGGAETQYF. In DNA form, the CDR3 reads TGCGCCAGCAGCCGATTAGGGGGCGCAGAGACCCAGTACTTC. The chain couples TRBV4-3 to TRBJ2-5; 7 positions agree with TRBD1. This CDR3 comprises 14 residues. The germline CDR1 and CDR2 sequences are LGHNA and YSLEER. Losses at the gene ends were 4 bases for V and 4 bases for J; bases not matched to a gene: 6.

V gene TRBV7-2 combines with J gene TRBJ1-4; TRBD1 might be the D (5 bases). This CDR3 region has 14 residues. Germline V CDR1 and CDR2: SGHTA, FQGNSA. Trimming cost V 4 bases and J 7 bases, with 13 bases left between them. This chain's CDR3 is CASSSRRGGEKLFF. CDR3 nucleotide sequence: TGTGCCAGCAGCTCCCGCCGGGGCGGTGAAAAACTGTTTTTT.

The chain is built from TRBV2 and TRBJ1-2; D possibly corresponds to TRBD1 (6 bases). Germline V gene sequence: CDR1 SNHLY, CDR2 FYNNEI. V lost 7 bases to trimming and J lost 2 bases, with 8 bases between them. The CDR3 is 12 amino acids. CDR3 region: CASMDSNYGYTF. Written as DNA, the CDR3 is TGTGCCAGCATGGACAGCAACTATGGCTACACCTTC.

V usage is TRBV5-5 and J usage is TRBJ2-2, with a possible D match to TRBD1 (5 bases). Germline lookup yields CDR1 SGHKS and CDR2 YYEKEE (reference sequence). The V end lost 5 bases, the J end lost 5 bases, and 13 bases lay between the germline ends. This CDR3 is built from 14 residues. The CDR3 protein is CASSRDSSTGELFF. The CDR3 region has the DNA TGTGCCAGCAGTCGTGACAGTTCAACCGGGGAGCTGTTTTTT. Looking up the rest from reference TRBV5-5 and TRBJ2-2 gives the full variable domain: DAGVTQSPTHLIKTRGQQVTLRCSPISGHKSVSWYQQVLGQGPQFIFQYYEKEERGRGNFPDRFSARQFPNYSSELNVNALLLGDSALYLCASSRDSSTGELFFGEGSRLTVL.